This T cell receptor beta chain was captured by sequencing in a study of cytotoxic CD8 clonotypes in ibrutinib-treated CLL. CDR3 length: 14 residues. Germline V gives CDR1 MDHEN, CDR2 SYDVKM. V gave up 5 bases and J gave up 4 bases; unmatched junction bases: 2. Data came from immunoSEQ multiplex PCR; TCRdb stores just in-frame clones and leaves some out. The sample shows 250,000 or so clones, roughly 74% of them seen only once. As for this clone: Its antigen is still unknown.

Study findings and constraints: Circulating CD8+ T-cell counts were tracked by baseline clonality, which exceeded that of age-matched healthy donors.

V is TRBV28 and J is TRBJ2-3, with TRBD1 identical over 11 bases. The source is a human donor with chronic lymphocytic leukemia. Here the sequenced sample was PBMCs, taken after 24 months of ibrutinib treatment. For the CDR3, the DNA is TGTGCCAGCAGTAGGGACAGGGGGGCAGATACGCAGTATTTT. Its translation: CASSRDRGADTQYF.